The 11 T cell receptor beta chains below all came from one sample that was sequenced in a study of blood T cell repertoires in COVID-19. Sequencing was performed with immunoSEQ multiplex PCR; in TCRdb, only in-frame clones are kept and a portion is missing. The table has around 340,000 clones, around 83% seen once; the top ten hold 2.5% to 3.5%. Sequencing input: peripheral blood. The receptors derive from a man aged 25 to 40 with active or convalescent COVID-19.

This rearrangement joins TRBV27 to TRBJ2-5; perhaps TRBD1 as D (5 bases). The CDR3 loop spans 15 amino acids. Germline values: CDR1 MNHEY, CDR2 SMNVEV (reference sequence). Trimming took off 4 bases at V and 6 bases at J, with 18 bases between the two ends. The CDR3 loop reads CASSSLTGEVKTQYF. CDR3 DNA: TGTGCCAGCAGTTCGCTTACAGGTGAAGTGAAGACCCAGTACTTC.

This clone was found a few times. The rearrangement joins TRBV5-8 to TRBJ1-1; D gene ambiguous. With 4 bases removed from V and 5 bases from J, the gap between germline ends came to 9 bases. The CDR3 is made up of 12 amino acids. CDR1 and CDR2 (germline): SGHTS, YDEGEE. The CDR3: CASSRSETEAFF. DNA of the CDR3: TGTGCCAGCAGCAGGAGCGAAACTGAAGCTTTCTTT.

The chain's CDR3 is CASSYTGSSSYEQYF. The CDR3 bases are TGTGCCAGCAGCTATACAGGGAGTTCCTCCTACGAGCAGTACTTC. The chain joins TRBV7-9 to TRBJ2-7, with a possible D match to TRBD1 (6 bases). This CDR3 spans 15 amino acids. V was trimmed by 4 bases and J by 0 bases, leaving 13 bases between them. Germline CDR1 reads SEHNR; CDR2 reads FQNEAQ (reference sequence).

The genes are TRBV9 and TRBJ2-7, with 10 bases identical to TRBD2. There are 13 residues in the CDR3. Germline V lookup: CDR1 SGDLS, CDR2 YYNGEE. V dropped 3 bases and J dropped 4; count of bases not matched to a gene: 1. CDR3 nucleotide sequence: TGTGCCAGCAGCGCGACTAGCGGGTACGAGCAGTACTTC. Translation: CASSATSGYEQYF.

The rearrangement joins TRBV7-6 to TRBJ2-1; 12 nucleotides align to TRBD2. The germline V gene has CDR1 SGHVS and CDR2 FNYEAQ. The CDR3 is 15 residues long. V lost 3 bases to trimming and J lost 5 bases; unmatched junction nucleotides: 2. The CDR3 DNA reads TGTGCCAGCAGCTTGACTAGCGGGGGCCACAATGAGCAGTTCTTC. This gives the protein CASSLTSGGHNEQFF.

The gene calls are TRBV27 and TRBJ1-1, with D perhaps matching TRBD1 (6 bases). The CDR3 totals 15 residues. Trimming left V 0 bases short and J 4 bases short, with 12 bases between. CDR1 MNHEY and CDR2 SMNVEV come from the germline V gene (reference sequence). CDR3 sequence: CASSLSPTGSTEAFF. The DNA for the CDR3 is TGTGCCAGCAGTTTATCCCCGACAGGAAGCACTGAAGCTTTCTTT.

The chain carries TRBV28 and TRBJ2-7; D perhaps matches TRBD2 (5 bases). CDR3 length: 14 residues. The germline V gene encodes CDR1 MDHEN and CDR2 SYDVKM. V was clipped by 6 bases and J by 6 bases, with 18 bases between them. The CDR3 is CASSPPRGPREQYF. The CDR3 coding sequence is TGTGCCAGCAGCCCCCCCCGAGGGCCGCGCGAGCAGTACTTC.

V is TRBV18 and J is TRBJ1-2, with TRBD1 identical over 7 bases. Trimming took 5 bases from V and 2 from J; bases not matched to a gene: 5. This CDR3 has 14 residues. Germline lookup yields CDR1 KGHSH and CDR2 LQKENI. CDR3 bases: TGTGCCAGCTCAGCAACAGGGGCGAACTATGGCTACACCTTC. Translation gives CASSATGANYGYTF.

The chain combines TRBV7-2 with TRBJ2-7; TRBD2 agrees at 8 bases. V shed 1 base and J 2 bases; nucleotides not matched to a gene: 7. Germline CDR1 reads SGHTA; CDR2 reads FQGNSA. The CDR3 totals 16 residues. The CDR3 region is CASSLGGGAGAYEQYF. In nucleotides, the CDR3 is TGTGCCAGCAGCTTAGGGGGCGGAGCGGGGGCCTACGAGCAGTACTTC. Full variable domain (outside the CDR3, taken from reference TRBV7-2 and TRBJ2-7): GAGVSQSPSNKVTEKGKDVELRCDPISGHTALYWYRQSLGQGLEFLIYFQGNSAPDKSGLPSDRFSAERTGGSVSTLTIQRTQQEDSAVYLCASSLGGGAGAYEQYFGPGTRLTVT.

This chain connects TRBV3-1 (or the pseudogene TRBV3-2) to TRBJ1-5, with D possibly being TRBD1 (5 bases). CDR1 and CDR2 from the germline V gene are LGHDT and YNNKEL (reference sequence). The V and J ends lost 0 bases and 6 bases respectively, with 15 bases between them. This CDR3 is built from 16 residues. CDR3 sequence reads: CASSQEQYWGGQPQHF. The CDR3 DNA sequence: TGTGCCAGCAGCCAAGAACAGTACTGGGGGGGTCAGCCCCAGCATTTT.

V is TRBV14 and J is TRBJ1-2, with D perhaps TRBD1 (6 bases). The V end was cut by 1 base, the J end by 4 bases, with 10 bases between. The CDR3 consists of 14 residues. Germline V gives CDR1 SGHDN, CDR2 FVKESK. CDR3 sequence: CASSQGGGAYGYTF. The CDR3 nucleotides read TGTGCCAGCAGCCAAGGAGGGGGGGCCTATGGCTACACCTTC.